The 12 T cell receptor beta chains below were found in one sample sequenced in a study of OX40 agonist ivuxolimab in advanced cancers. Some clones are missing from TCRdb's copy, which holds only in-frame ones; the method was immunoSEQ multiplex PCR. In the table there are tens of thousands of clones, more than 75% of which are singletons. The sample in question was CD4+ or CD8+ T cells sorted from blood, obtained in a trial of the OX40 agonist ivuxolimab. Receptors were obtained from an adult with an advanced solid tumor such as melanoma, head and neck, liver or kidney cancer.

This clone was observed a handful of times. The rearrangement joins TRBV18 to TRBJ2-3; D possibly corresponds to TRBD2 (5 bases). The CDR3 loop spans 13 amino acids. The V end lost 6 bases, the J end lost 5 bases, and 12 bases lay between the germline ends. From germline, CDR1 is KGHSH and CDR2 LQKENI. The CDR3 DNA reads as TGTGCCAGCTCGGGGAATAGCGAAGATACGCAGTATTTT. It yields the protein CASSGNSEDTQYF.

J is TRBJ2-7 and V is TRBV19; D not certain. The CDR3 runs 17 residues. Germline lookup yields CDR1 LNHDA and CDR2 SQIVND (reference sequence). Trimming removed 3 bases at V and 4 bases at J, with 22 bases between. CDR3 DNA sequence: TGTGCCAGTAGTATCAAGGCCCGACGGACCTTAGGGTACGAGCAGTACTTC. It specifies CASSIKARRTLGYEQYF.

This clone was counted once. The chain is built from TRBV4-1 and TRBJ2-7; TRBD2 might be the D (6 bases). CDR1 is MGHRA and CDR2 is YSYEKL in the germline V gene. V was cut by 2 bases and J by 1 base, with 18 bases left in between. CDR3 length: 17 amino acids. The DNA for the CDR3 is TGCGCCAGCAGCCAAAGGCCGGCTAGCGCGGGTTCCTACGAGCAGTACTTC. As protein: CASSQRPASAGSYEQYF.

V usage is TRBV4-2 and J usage is TRBJ1-5, with TRBD1 as a possible D gene (5 bases). This CDR3 is built from 15 residues. Germline V gives CDR1 LGHNA, CDR2 YNFKEQ. V lost 0 bases and J 4 bases, leaving 10 bases between the germline ends. This CDR3 reads CASSQDKGWNQPQHF. In DNA, the CDR3 is TGTGCCAGCAGCCAAGATAAGGGGTGGAATCAGCCCCAGCATTTT.

This chain links TRBV27 with TRBJ2-7; D gene uncertain. V lost 2 bases to trimming and J lost 0 bases, with 11 bases between them. This CDR3 comprises 15 residues. Germline V gene lookup returns CDR1 MNHEY and CDR2 SMNVEV (reference sequence). This CDR3 is CASSLGHLTSYEQYF. The CDR3 DNA follows: TGTGCCAGCAGTTTAGGGCACCTTACCTCCTACGAGCAGTACTTC.

This clone was observed once. The V gene is TRBV7-2, the J gene TRBJ1-2; 9 bases are shared with TRBD1. The germline CDR1 and CDR2 sequences are SGHTA and FQGNSA. V shed 4 bases, J shed 2 bases, and the junction held 8 bases outside the gene matches. This CDR3 has 16 amino acids. In nucleotides, the CDR3 is TGTGCCAGCAGCTCCACTTTTGGGACAGGGAACTATGGCTACACCTTC. It codes for CASSSTFGTGNYGYTF.

This rearrangement joins TRBV18 to TRBJ1-1, with TRBD1 matching over 7 bases. The CDR3 covers 13 residues. With 3 bases clipped from V and 7 bases from J, the junction kept 5 bases outside the gene matches. Germline V CDR1 and CDR2: KGHSH, LQKENI. CDR3 nucleotides: TGTGCCAGCTCACCGGTCCGGGACAGTGAAGCTTTCTTT. Amino acids: CASSPVRDSEAFF.

This clone was seen more than once but under ten times. The gene calls are TRBV2 and TRBJ2-7; 9 bases are a match to TRBD2. The CDR3 has 13 residues. CDR1 is SNHLY and CDR2 is FYNNEI in the germline V gene. The V segment lost 7 bases and the J segment 3 bases; nucleotides outside the gene matches: 4. DNA for the CDR3: TGTGCCAGCATATTTAGCGGGGGCTACGAGCAGTACTTC. Translation: CASIFSGGYEQYF.

J is TRBJ1-1 and V is TRBV5-1; 9 bases align to TRBD1. The CDR3 consists of 15 residues. After removal of 0 bases from V and 5 bases from J, the junction contained 5 bases not matched to a gene. Per germline, CDR1 SGHRS and CDR2 YFSETQ. The CDR3 region has the DNA TGCGCCAGCAGCTTGGGACAGGGGGGATGGACTGAAGCTTTCTTT. It yields the protein CASSLGQGGWTEAFF. Full variable domain (rest looked up from reference TRBV5-1 and TRBJ1-1): KAGVTQTPRYLIKTRGQQVTLSCSPISGHRSVSWYQQTPGQGLQFLFEYFSETQRNKGNFPGRFSGRQFSNSRSEMNVSTLELGDSALYLCASSLGQGGWTEAFFGQGTRLTVV.

This chain links TRBV11-1 with TRBJ1-2; TRBD1 might be the D (5 bases). CDR1 SGHAT and CDR2 FQDESV come from the germline V gene (reference sequence). The CDR3 runs to 13 residues. V dropped 3 bases and J dropped 3 bases, with 8 bases sitting between them. DNA of the CDR3: TGTGCCAGCAGCTTTGACAGACACTATGGCTACACCTTC. It is translated as CASSFDRHYGYTF. Full variable domain (outside the CDR3, taken from reference TRBV11-1 and TRBJ1-2): EAEVAQSPRYKITEKSQAVAFWCDPISGHATLYWYRQILGQGPELLVQFQDESVVDDSQLPKDRFSAERLKGVDSTLKIQPAELGDSAMYLCASSFDRHYGYTFGSGTRLTVV.

The rearrangement uses TRBV5-5 and TRBJ1-6; no reliable D call. Trimming pared 3 bases from V and 8 bases from J, leaving 6 bases between. This CDR3 region has 12 residues. The germline V gene encodes CDR1 SGHKS and CDR2 YYEKEE (reference sequence). For the CDR3, the DNA is TGTGCCAGCAGCTGGAGGGATTCACCCCTCCACTTT. Its translation: CASSWRDSPLHF. Based on the CDR3 plus reference TRBV5-5 and TRBJ1-6, the full variable domain is DAGVTQSPTHLIKTRGQQVTLRCSPISGHKSVSWYQQVLGQGPQFIFQYYEKEERGRGNFPDRFSARQFPNYSSELNVNALLLGDSALYLCASSWRDSPLHFGNGTRLTVT.

This clone came up once. The J gene is TRBJ1-5, the V gene TRBV6-6; D is uncertain. The germline V gene encodes CDR1 MNHNY and CDR2 SVGAGI (reference sequence). The CDR3 has 14 residues. V was cut by 5 bases and J by 0 bases, with 8 bases left in between. As DNA, the CDR3 is TGTGCCAGCAGTAAGACCGCTAGCAATCAGCCCCAGCATTTT. This gives the protein CASSKTASNQPQHF.